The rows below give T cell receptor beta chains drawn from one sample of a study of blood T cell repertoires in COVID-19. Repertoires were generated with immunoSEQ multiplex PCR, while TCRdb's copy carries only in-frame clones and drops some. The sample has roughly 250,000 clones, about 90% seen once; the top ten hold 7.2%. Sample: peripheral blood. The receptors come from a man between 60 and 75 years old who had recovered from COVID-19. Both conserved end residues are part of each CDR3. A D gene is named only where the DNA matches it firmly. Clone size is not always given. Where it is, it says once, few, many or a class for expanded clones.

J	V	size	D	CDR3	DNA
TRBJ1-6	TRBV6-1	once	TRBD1	CASSEGQGASPLHF	TGTGCCAGCAGTGAAGGACAGGGGGCTTCACCCCTCCACTTT
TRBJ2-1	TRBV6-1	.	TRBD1	CASSEAGTAYNEQFF	TGTGCCAGCAGTGAAGCGGGGACAGCGTACAATGAGCAGTTCTTC
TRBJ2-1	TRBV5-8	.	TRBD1	CASSSDRVDNEQFF	TGTGCCAGCAGCTCGGACAGGGTTGACAATGAGCAGTTCTTC
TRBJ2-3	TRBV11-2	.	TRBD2	CASSLYGTSGDTQYF	TGTGCCAGCAGCTTATACGGCACTAGCGGGGATACGCAGTATTTT
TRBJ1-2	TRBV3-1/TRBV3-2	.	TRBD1	CASSQVLRTGRTDGYTF	TGTGCCAGCAGCCAAGTCTTAAGGACAGGGAGAACTGATGGCTACACCTTC
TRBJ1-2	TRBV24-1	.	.	CATSDSYGRGGYGYTF	TGTGCCACCAGTGATTCATACGGACGAGGAGGCTATGGCTACACCTTC
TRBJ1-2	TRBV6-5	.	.	CASSLPGRGEYGYTF	TGTGCCAGCAGTTTACCCGGGAGGGGGGAGTATGGCTACACCTTC
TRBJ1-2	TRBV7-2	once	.	CASSRGTADNYGYTF	TGTGCCAGCAGCCGCGGGACCGCTGATAACTATGGCTACACCTTC
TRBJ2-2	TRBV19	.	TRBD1	CASSIPGRGHGGELFF	TGTGCCAGTAGTATTCCGGGTAGGGGGCATGGCGGGGAGCTGTTTTTT
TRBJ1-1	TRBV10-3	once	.	CAISESEVKGTEAFF	TGTGCCATCAGTGAGTCGGAGGTGAAGGGCACTGAAGCTTTCTTT
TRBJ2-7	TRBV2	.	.	CASSFLGRSEQYF	TGTGCCAGCAGCTTTCTTGGGAGGTCCGAGCAGTACTTC
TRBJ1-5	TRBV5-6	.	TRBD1	CASSQGGPGRDQPQHF	TGTGCCAGCAGCCAGGGGGGACCCGGACGTGATCAGCCCCAGCATTTT
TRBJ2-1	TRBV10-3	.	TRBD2	CAISAGGNEQFF	TGTGCCATCAGTGCCGGGGGGAATGAGCAGTTCTTC
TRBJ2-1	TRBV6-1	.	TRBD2	CASSETSGGLEQFF	TGTGCCAGCAGTGAGACTAGCGGGGGCCTGGAGCAGTTCTTC
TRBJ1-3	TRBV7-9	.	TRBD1	CASSFGQVGNTIYF	TGTGCCAGCAGCTTCGGACAGGTTGGAAACACCATATATTTT
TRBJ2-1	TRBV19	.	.	CASSILGREDNEQFF	TGTGCCAGTAGTATCTTGGGCAGGGAAGACAATGAGCAGTTCTTC
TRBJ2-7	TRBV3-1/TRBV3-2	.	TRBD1	CASSHESGPGQGKRYEQYF	TGTGCCAGCAGCCATGAATCGGGTCCGGGACAGGGGAAAAGGTACGAGCAGTACTTC
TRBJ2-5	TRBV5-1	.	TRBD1	CASSRDRWETQYF	TGCGCCAGCAGCAGGGACAGGTGGGAGACCCAGTACTTC
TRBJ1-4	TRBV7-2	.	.	CASSLNRVVTTNEKLFF	TGTGCCAGCAGCTTGAACAGGGTCGTAACAACTAATGAAAAACTGTTTTTT
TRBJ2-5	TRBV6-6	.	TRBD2	CASSRGGFQETQYF	TGTGCCAGCAGTCGCGGGGGATTCCAAGAGACCCAGTACTTC
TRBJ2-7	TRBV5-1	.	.	CASSLQGPLYEQYF	TGCGCCAGCAGCTTGCAGGGTCCCCTATACGAGCAGTACTTC
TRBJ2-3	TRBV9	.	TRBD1	CASSTRTGTTDTQYF	TGTGCCAGCAGCACTCGGACAGGGACCACAGATACGCAGTATTTT
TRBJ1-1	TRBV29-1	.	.	CSVSGTEAFF	TGCAGCGTTTCCGGCACTGAAGCTTTCTTT
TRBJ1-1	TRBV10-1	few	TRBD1	CASSEGQGVAFF	TGCGCCAGCAGTGAGGGACAGGGAGTGGCTTTCTTT
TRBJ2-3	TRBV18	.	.	CASSLESGTDTQYF	TGTGCCAGCTCTCTGGAGAGCGGCACAGATACGCAGTATTTT
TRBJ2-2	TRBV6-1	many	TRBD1	CASSEAWTGPGELFF	TGTGCCAGCAGTGAGGCCTGGACAGGGCCCGGGGAGCTGTTTTTT
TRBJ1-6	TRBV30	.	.	CAWSRETANSPLHF	TGTGCCTGGAGCCGCGAGACAGCTAATTCACCCCTCCACTTT
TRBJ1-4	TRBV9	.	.	CASSVATGWGEKLFF	TGTGCCAGCAGCGTAGCTACGGGGTGGGGTGAAAAACTGTTTTTT
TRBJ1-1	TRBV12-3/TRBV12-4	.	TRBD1	CATRGRSTEAFF	TGTGCCACAAGGGGGCGGTCCACTGAAGCTTTCTTT
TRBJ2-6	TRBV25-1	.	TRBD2	CASGRGAGANVLTF	TGTGCCAGCGGACGGGGGGCTGGGGCCAACGTCCTGACTTTC
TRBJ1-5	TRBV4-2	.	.	CASSQVGQSSQPQHF	TGTGCCAGCAGCCAAGTGGGACAATCAAGCCAGCCCCAGCATTTT
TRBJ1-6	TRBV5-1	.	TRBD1	CASSLTATGPVGTLHF	TGCGCCAGCAGCTTGACCGCGACAGGGCCCGTCGGCACCCTCCACTTT
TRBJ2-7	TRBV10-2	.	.	CASSECQGTKCEQYF	TGCGCCAGCAGTGAGTGTCAGGGTACCAAATGCGAGCAGTACTTC
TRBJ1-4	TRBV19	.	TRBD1	CASSMKPGQGVILNEKLFF	TGTGCCAGTAGTATGAAGCCGGGACAGGGGGTGATATTAAATGAAAAACTGTTTTTT
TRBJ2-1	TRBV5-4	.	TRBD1	CASSPGQGSYNEQFF	TGTGCCAGCAGCCCGGGACAGGGAAGCTACAATGAGCAGTTCTTC
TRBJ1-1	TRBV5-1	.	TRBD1	CASSRGQGRTEAFF	TGCGCCAGCAGCAGGGGACAGGGGCGGACTGAAGCTTTCTTT
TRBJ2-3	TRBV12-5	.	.	CASGLGGLQSTDTQYF	TGTGCTAGTGGTTTGGGGGGACTTCAAAGCACAGATACGCAGTATTTT
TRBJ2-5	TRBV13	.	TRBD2	CASSPGTSETQYF	TGTGCCAGCAGCCCAGGGACTAGCGAGACCCAGTACTTC
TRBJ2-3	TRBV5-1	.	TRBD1	CASSLGYRGQMTDTQYF	TGCGCCAGCAGCTTGGGATACAGGGGGCAAATGACAGATACGCAGTATTTT
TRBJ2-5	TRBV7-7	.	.	CASSFQGRETQYF	TGTGCCAGCAGCTTTCAGGGTCGGGAGACCCAGTACTTC
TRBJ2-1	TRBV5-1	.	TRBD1	CASSLGDRAYNEQFF	TGCGCCAGCAGCTTAGGGGACAGGGCCTACAATGAGCAGTTCTTC
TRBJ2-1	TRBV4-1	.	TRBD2	CASSILAGGPDSMPSFF	TGCGCCAGCAGCATACTAGCGGGGGGGCCCGATTCTATGCCGTCGTTCTTC
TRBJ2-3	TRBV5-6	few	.	CASSLIGMSTDTQYF	TGTGCCAGCAGCTTAATCGGGATGAGCACAGATACGCAGTATTTT
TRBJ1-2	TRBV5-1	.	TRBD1	CASSQTGTNYGYTF	TGCGCCAGCAGCCAGACAGGGACAAACTATGGCTACACCTTC
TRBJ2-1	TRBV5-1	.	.	CASSPGFSSYNEQFF	TGCGCCAGCAGCCCAGGGTTTAGCTCCTACAATGAGCAGTTCTTC
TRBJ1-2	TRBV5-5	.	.	CASSPRPYGYTF	TGTGCCAGCAGCCCCAGGCCCTATGGCTACACCTTC
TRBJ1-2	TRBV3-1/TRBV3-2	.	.	CASSQGVNSYNYGYTF	TGTGCCAGCAGCCAAGGGGTAAACAGCTACAACTATGGCTACACCTTC
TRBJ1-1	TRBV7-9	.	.	CASSPRDTVNTEAFF	TGTGCCAGCAGCCCCAGGGACACGGTGAACACTGAAGCTTTCTTT
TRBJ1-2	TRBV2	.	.	CASSEARLKRDYGYTF	TGTGCCAGCAGTGAAGCGCGTCTTAAACGGGACTATGGCTACACCTTC
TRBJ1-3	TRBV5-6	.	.	CASSLPPLTGSSGNTIYF	TGTGCCAGCAGTCTGCCGCCCCTTACAGGGTCGTCGGGAAACACCATATATTTT
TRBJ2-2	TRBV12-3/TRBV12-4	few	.	CASTPGSGELFF	TGTGCCAGTACTCCAGGGTCCGGGGAGCTGTTTTTT
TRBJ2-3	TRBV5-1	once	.	CASSLAVGPVTDTQYF	TGCGCCAGCAGCTTGGCGGTGGGGCCCGTCACAGATACGCAGTATTTT
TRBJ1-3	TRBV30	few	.	CAAENSGNTIYF	TGTGCCGCGGAAAACTCTGGAAACACCATATATTTT
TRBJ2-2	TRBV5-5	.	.	CASSLVASANTGELFF	TGTGCCAGCAGCTTGGTGGCATCCGCGAACACCGGGGAGCTGTTTTTT